Listed below are T cell receptor beta chains from one sample, sequenced in a study of cytomegalovirus exposure and HLA in healthy donors. Here immunoSEQ multiplex PCR was the method, and the copy in TCRdb shows in-frame clones only, minus some. The sample records roughly 130,000 clones, roughly 89% being singletons. What was sequenced was PBMCs. The receptors shown here come from a man aged 25-40 years in good health and CMV-seronegative. The CDR3 runs from the conserved cysteine through the conserved F or W. The D gene is left open where the match is weak. Clone sizes are given selectively: once, few, many, or a class where the clone is expanded.

d_gene	abundance	v_gene	j_gene	CDR3nt	CDR3aa
TRBD1	.	TRBV18	TRBJ1-2	TGTGCCAGCTCACCGGGACAGGGGGTTGTTGGCTACACCTTC	CASSPGQGVVGYTF
.	.	TRBV2	TRBJ1-5	TGTGCCAGCAGTGTCCGCGGGTTAAATCAGCCCCAGCATTTT	CASSVRGLNQPQHF
.	.	TRBV11-2	TRBJ1-2	TGTGCCAGCAGCCCACAGGGCCGGGCCTATGGCTACACCTTC	CASSPQGRAYGYTF
.	.	TRBV7-2	TRBJ1-1	TGTGCCAGCAGCTTAGGTCTAGGCACTGAAGCTTTCTTT	CASSLGLGTEAFF
TRBD1	.	TRBV29-1	TRBJ1-2	TGCAGCGTTGAAGGACAGGGGACCTTCGTCTATGGCTACACCTTC	CSVEGQGTFVYGYTF
.	.	TRBV7-9	TRBJ1-3	TGTGCCAGCAGCCCCGGACAGTTCCAAGATAGAGGAAACACCATATATTTT	CASSPGQFQDRGNTIYF
TRBD2	.	TRBV13	TRBJ2-1	TGTGCCAGCAGCTTAGGGGGACTAGCGGCACATACTAACTCCTACAATGAGCAGTTCTTC	CASSLGGLAAHTNSYNEQFF
TRBD1	.	TRBV28	TRBJ1-1	TGTGCCAGCAACATACAGGGGGCCAACACTGAAGCTTTCTTT	CASNIQGANTEAFF
.	.	TRBV10-2	TRBJ1-6	TGCGCCAGCGATTCAGGACTCTTAAATTCACCCCTCCACTTT	CASDSGLLNSPLHF
.	.	TRBV11-2	TRBJ1-1	TGTGCCAGCAGCCGAGGTGGGTGGAACACTGAAGCTTTCTTT	CASSRGGWNTEAFF
.	.	TRBV2	TRBJ1-3	TGTGCCAGCAGCCTGGGCTCAGGGGTCTCTGGAAACACCATATATTTT	CASSLGSGVSGNTIYF
TRBD1	few	TRBV2	TRBJ1-1	TGTGCCAGCAGTGGACAGGGGTTGAACACTGAAGCTTTCTTT	CASSGQGLNTEAFF
.	.	TRBV27	TRBJ1-2	TGTGCCAGCAGTTTAACAGGTTTCTACGGCTACACCTTC	CASSLTGFYGYTF
.	.	TRBV27	TRBJ2-2	TGTGCCAGCAGTCGGGACATTAACACCGGGGAGCTGTTTTTT	CASSRDINTGELFF
TRBD2	.	TRBV19	TRBJ2-7	TGTGCCAGCGGTCTAGCGGGGTCCTCCTACGAGCAGTACTTC	CASGLAGSSYEQYF
.	.	TRBV27	TRBJ2-3	TGTGCCAGCAGACTAGGTTCCGCAGATACGCAGTATTTT	CASRLGSADTQYF
TRBD1	.	TRBV19	TRBJ2-2	TGTGCCAGTAGTATGGGGACAGGGGGTACCGGGGAGCTGTTTTTT	CASSMGTGGTGELFF
.	.	TRBV28	TRBJ1-5	TGTGCCAGCAGGGACGGGCAAAACTTTCGGGGACCCCAGCATTTT	CASRDGQNFRGPQHF
TRBD2	once	TRBV28	TRBJ2-1	TGTGCCAGCGGCAGCGGGGTCTACAATGAGCAGTTCTTC	CASGSGVYNEQFF